The 4 T cell receptor beta chains below were found in one sample sequenced in a study of regulatory T cells in long-lasting Graves disease (dated by TCRdb to the early 2020s). The library was made by multiplex PCR. Instrument on record: Illumina HiSeq 4000. CDR3 regions were amplified by Arm-PCR with iRepertoire HTBI primers to construct TCR beta libraries. TCRdb ran its own pipeline on the public reads, namely fastp trimming at Q25 and MiXCR clone calling, and kept in-frame beta chains. CDR3 protein duplicates are merged, each entry listing the most common genes and DNA. This sample is represented by 400,000 to 600,000 distinct CDR3 sequences; roughly a fifth of them were singletons. The top ten clones comprise over 6% of the sample. The sample's time point label, decoded: persistent/refractory GD, antithyroid drugs over 5 years with positive TRAb. RNA was extracted from PBMCs in TRIzol for both TCR sequencing and RNA sequencing.

The source was peripheral blood mononuclear cells (PBMCs), collected when the disease was refractory, from a patient treated with antithyroid drugs. Receptors were obtained from a female donor with Graves disease.

The table lists this clonotype with many counts. The chain couples TRBV7-9 to TRBJ1-2; D gene uncertain. The CDR3 has 13 residues. Deletions cut 1 base from V and 8 bases from J, with 11 bases between. The V gene's germline CDR1 is SEHNR and CDR2 FQNEAQ (reference sequence). CDR3 coding DNA: TGTGCCAGCAGCTTAGTGGACCCTGGGGGCTACACCTTC. This sequence encodes CASSLVDPGGYTF.

The sample holds many counts of this clonotype. This rearrangement joins TRBV15 to TRBJ1-5; D not certain. V gave up 1 base and J gave up 7 bases, with 8 bases separating them. CDR3 length: 13 amino acids. CDR1 and CDR2 (germline): LNHNV, YYDKDF (reference sequence). Here the CDR3 DNA reads TGTGCCACCAGCAGAGGGGATGGACAGCCCCAGCATTTT. Residues: CATSRGDGQPQHF.

This clonotype was recorded a few times. One junction end disagrees with the germline gene, perhaps due to a read error. V and J are TRBV28 and TRBJ2-7, with D perhaps TRBD1 (7 bases). The end of the DNA is better explained by TRBJ2-1, so the J call may be wrong. From germline, CDR1 is MDHEN and CDR2 SYDVKM. The CDR3 is 16 residues long. CDR3 residues: CASSSRRGRSFNEQFF. The CDR3 region has the DNA TGTGCCAGCAGTTCTCGGAGGGGGCGGTCCTTCAATGAGCAGTTCTTC.

The rearrangement joins TRBV20-1 to TRBJ2-1; D could derive from TRBD1 or TRBD2 (5 bases each). This CDR3 has 14 amino acids. The ends were cut back, 3 bases at V and 9 bases at J, with 18 bases in the middle. Per the germline V gene, CDR1 is DFQATT and CDR2 is SNEGSKA (reference sequence). The CDR3 DNA is TGCAGTGCTAGGGCACTCGGGACGATGGGTGAGCAGTTCTTC. It yields the protein CSARALGTMGEQFF.